This passage covers 27 T cell receptor beta chains from one sample sequenced in a study of graft-versus-host responses after intestinal transplantation. No antigens are known for them. Clones were read by immunoSEQ multiplex PCR, and TCRdb kept only the in-frame ones, dropping some. The data show around 90,000 clones, roughly 92% seen once. Here the sequenced sample was unstimulated CD4+ T cells sorted from spleen or lymph node cells, taken before intestinal transplant. These receptors originate from a human donor who received an intestinal transplant.

A few counts support this clone. The chain has TRBV30 and TRBJ2-7, with 7 bases identical to TRBD1. The CDR3 consists of 14 residues. The germline CDR1 and CDR2 sequences are GTSNPN and SVGIG (reference sequence). V gave up 1 base and J gave up 1 base; unmatched junction bases: 4. The CDR3 sequence: CAWSEGARSYEQYF. The CDR3 DNA follows: TGTGCCTGGAGTGAGGGGGCAAGGTCCTACGAGCAGTACTTC.

The chain combines TRBV18 with TRBJ2-7; D call uncertain. Between the trimmed V and J ends, which lost 2 bases and 7 bases, there was a span of 12 bases. From germline, CDR1 is KGHSH and CDR2 LQKENI. The CDR3 extends over 13 amino acids. The CDR3 protein is CASSPSTSGEQYF. CDR3 DNA sequence: TGTGCCAGCTCACCATCTACCTCTGGGGAGCAGTACTTC.

This rearrangement joins TRBV11-2 to TRBJ1-5; D remains ambiguous. Germline V lookup: CDR1 SGHAT, CDR2 FQNNGV. With 0 bases removed from V and 2 bases from J, the gap between germline ends came to 8 bases. The CDR3 loop spans 15 amino acids. The CDR3 region has the DNA TGTGCCAGCAGCTTAGATGGGGTAGGCAATCAGCCCCAGCATTTT. Its translation: CASSLDGVGNQPQHF.

V and J are TRBV14 and TRBJ1-2; D call uncertain. Germline CDR1 SGHDN, CDR2 FVKESK. The V end was cut by 5 bases, the J end by 6 bases, with 19 bases between. This CDR3 contains 15 residues. The CDR3 coding sequence is TGTGCCAGCAGCACCAACCGGGGAAGTTGGGATGGCTACACCTTC. Residues: CASSTNRGSWDGYTF.

This rearrangement joins TRBV19 to TRBJ1-2; 10 nucleotides line up with TRBD1. J was trimmed by 1 base and V by 9 bases; bases with no gene match: 11. This CDR3 region has 16 residues. Germline V gives CDR1 LNHDA, CDR2 SQIVND (reference sequence). The CDR3 DNA is TGTGCCAGCCAAAGGGACAGGGGCGCTGGTAACTATGGCTACACCTTC. It specifies CASQRDRGAGNYGYTF.

This sequence joins TRBV6-1 and TRBJ2-7; 10 bases agree with TRBD2. V lost 2 bases and J lost 2; bases outside the gene matches: 0. CDR3 length: 14 residues. CDR1 is MNHNS and CDR2 is SASEGT in the germline V gene. CDR3 nucleotides: TGTGCCAGCAGTGAACTAGCGGGAGCCTACGAGCAGTACTTC. Amino acids: CASSELAGAYEQYF.

The chain joins TRBV7-9 to TRBJ1-2; D unresolved. The CDR3 has 14 amino acids. Deletions cut 1 base from V and 8 bases from J, with 14 bases between. Per the germline V gene, CDR1 is SEHNR and CDR2 is FQNEAQ (reference sequence). DNA for the CDR3: TGTGCCAGCAGCTTAGGATCGGGCTCAGCCGGCTACACCTTC. It translates to CASSLGSGSAGYTF.

The CDR3 sequence is CASSRRPISTDTQYF. DNA of the CDR3: TGTGCCAGTAGCCGCAGGCCGATAAGCACAGATACGCAGTATTTT. The chain uses TRBV19 and TRBJ2-3, with D unclear. The V end was cut by 6 bases, the J end by 0 bases, with 13 bases between. From germline, CDR1 is LNHDA and CDR2 SQIVND (reference sequence). The CDR3 spans 15 residues.

The genes are TRBV7-3 and TRBJ1-4; D is undetermined. This CDR3 has 11 amino acids. The V end was cut by 2 bases, the J end by 16 bases, with 11 bases between. CDR1 SGHTA and CDR2 FQGTGA come from the germline V gene. The CDR3 protein is CASSLPTSRFF. The CDR3 DNA reads as TGTGCCAGCAGCTTACCCACGAGCAGGTTTTTT.

V gene TRBV18 combines with J gene TRBJ2-3; TRBD2 is a possible D gene (6 bases). Trimming removed 2 bases from V and 0 bases from J, with 18 bases in between. This CDR3 has 18 residues. The germline V gene encodes CDR1 KGHSH and CDR2 LQKENI. The CDR3 loop reads CASSPLQGLSLSTDTQYF. CDR3 coding DNA: TGTGCCAGCTCACCATTGCAGGGACTGTCCTTGAGCACAGATACGCAGTATTTT.

The chain couples TRBV5-1 to TRBJ2-3; D might be TRBD1 (7 bases). The CDR3 has 18 amino acids. The germline V gene has CDR1 SGHRS and CDR2 YFSETQ. Trimming removed 4 bases from V and 0 bases from J, with 21 bases in between. The CDR3 here is CASSPLEMGGQSTDTQYF. Written as DNA, the CDR3 is TGCGCCAGCAGCCCCTTGGAAATGGGGGGACAGAGCACAGATACGCAGTATTTT. The entire variable domain, with the rest obtained from reference TRBV5-1 and TRBJ2-3, is as follows: KAGVTQTPRYLIKTRGQQVTLSCSPISGHRSVSWYQQTPGQGLQFLFEYFSETQRNKGNFPGRFSGRQFSNSRSEMNVSTLELGDSALYLCASSPLEMGGQSTDTQYFGPGTRLTVL.

J is TRBJ2-6 and V is TRBV9, with 10 bases aligning to TRBD1. The CDR3 consists of 17 residues. Germline V gene lookup returns CDR1 SGDLS and CDR2 YYNGEE. Germline trimming cut 2 bases from V and 10 bases from J; bases unmatched to any gene: 12. DNA for the CDR3: TGTGCCAGCAGCGTCCTAGGGGGGACAGGGGAATCTAACGTCCTGACTTTC. This sequence encodes CASSVLGGTGESNVLTF. Drawing the rest from reference TRBV9 and TRBJ2-6, the complete variable domain is DSGVTQTPKHLITATGQRVTLRCSPRSGDLSVYWYQQSLDQGLQFLIQYYNGEERAKGNILERFSAQQFPDLHSELNLSSLELGDSALYFCASSVLGGTGESNVLTFGAGSRLTVL.

The CDR3 sequence: CASSPGQGAGEQYF. The CDR3 DNA is TGTGCCAGCAGCCCTGGACAGGGGGCGGGCGAGCAGTACTTC. The genes are TRBV2 and TRBJ2-7; 11 bases are shared with TRBD1. With 6 bases clipped from V and 6 bases from J, the junction kept 7 bases outside the gene matches. There are 14 residues in the CDR3. The germline gives CDR1 SNHLY, CDR2 FYNNEI.

The V and J genes are TRBV30 and TRBJ1-4, with a tentative D call TRBD1 (6 bases). Germline loops: CDR1 GTSNPN, CDR2 SVGIG (reference sequence). This CDR3 spans 16 amino acids. Trimming shortened V by 0 bases and J by 0 bases, and 11 bases separated the two germline ends. The CDR3 DNA sequence: TGTGCCTGGAGTGTTAGTAGGGGGTCAACTAATGAAAAACTGTTTTTT. Translated: CAWSVSRGSTNEKLFF.

V gene TRBV19 combines with J gene TRBJ1-5, with 8 bases identical to TRBD1. V dropped 3 bases and J dropped 7; count of bases not matched to a gene: 11. Germline CDR1 is LNHDA and CDR2 is SQIVND (reference sequence). The CDR3 is 16 residues long. CDR3 DNA sequence: TGTGCCAGTAGTATGCAGGGCGGACAGGGAGGGCAGCCCCAGCATTTT. Its protein is CASSMQGGQGGQPQHF.

The rearrangement links TRBV9 to TRBJ1-1; D gene unclear. The CDR3 spans 14 residues. Trimming removed 0 bases at V and 4 bases at J, with 10 bases between. The germline CDR1 and CDR2 sequences are SGDLS and YYNGEE. As DNA, the CDR3 is TGTGCCAGCAGCGTAGGAGCGACGAGCACTGAAGCTTTCTTT. Translated, it gives CASSVGATSTEAFF.

V and J are TRBV7-9 and TRBJ2-7; D may be TRBD1 (5 bases). The V gene lost 1 base and the J gene lost 4 bases, with 8 bases spanning the gap. Germline assignment: CDR1 SEHNR and CDR2 FQNEAQ (reference sequence). The CDR3 has 13 amino acids. The CDR3 region is CASSLGAGYEQYF. The CDR3 coding sequence is TGTGCCAGCAGCTTAGGCGCAGGGTACGAGCAGTACTTC.

This chain connects TRBV19 to TRBJ2-7; D is perhaps TRBD1 or TRBD2 (7 bases each). This CDR3 is built from 15 residues. CDR1 is LNHDA, CDR2 SQIVND, per germline (reference sequence). V gave up 8 bases and J gave up 4 bases, with 21 bases separating them. In DNA, the CDR3 is TGTGCCAGTTCCAGGGGGGGCGCACTAGGGTACGAGCAGTACTTC. It is translated as CASSRGGALGYEQYF.

This chain connects TRBV7-9 to TRBJ2-4; possible D gene TRBD2, 6 bases. Germline assignment: CDR1 SEHNR and CDR2 FQNEAQ (reference sequence). Between the trimmed V and J ends, which lost 7 bases and 0 bases, there was a span of 13 bases. The CDR3 loop spans 15 amino acids. The CDR3 protein is CASMGGSVAKNIQYF. The CDR3, as DNA: TGTGCCAGCATGGGAGGCAGCGTAGCCAAAAACATTCAGTACTTC. The variable domain in full, with the rest retrieved from reference TRBV7-9 and TRBJ2-4, is DTGVSQNPRHKITKRGQNVTFRCDPISEHNRLYWYRQTLGQGPEFLTYFQNEAQLEKSRLLSDRFSAERPKGSFSTLEIQRTEQGDSAMYLCASMGGSVAKNIQYFGAGTRLSVL.

The rearrangement links TRBV30 to TRBJ1-5; D unclear. The CDR3 spans 13 residues. Trimming cost V 2 bases and J 7 bases, with 12 bases left between them. Germline V gene lookup returns CDR1 GTSNPN and CDR2 SVGIG (reference sequence). DNA of the CDR3: TGTGCCTGGAGTACCGGGATTGGGCAGCCCCAGCATTTT. Translation: CAWSTGIGQPQHF.

The genes are TRBV4-1 and TRBJ2-1, with D uncertain. This CDR3 has 14 amino acids. The germline V gene has CDR1 MGHRA and CDR2 YSYEKL. The V end was cut by 2 bases, the J end by 7 bases, with 12 bases between. CDR3 in amino acids: CASSQLGKRNEQFF. CDR3 nucleotides: TGCGCCAGCAGCCAACTAGGAAAACGAAATGAGCAGTTCTTC.

This clone has just one count. For the CDR3, the DNA is TGTGCCAGCAGACAGACAGGGGCGAGCAATGAGCAGTTCTTC. It is translated as CASRQTGASNEQFF. The chain couples TRBV2 to TRBJ2-1; 8 bases align to TRBD1. Unmatched junction bases numbered 7, after V lost 6 bases and J lost 6 bases. The germline V gene has CDR1 SNHLY and CDR2 FYNNEI. CDR3 length: 14 amino acids. The whole variable domain, remainder taken from reference TRBV2 and TRBJ2-1, is EPEVTQTPSHQVTQMGQEVILRCVPISNHLYFYWYRQILGQKVEFLVSFYNNEISEKSEIFDDQFSVERPDGSNFTLKIRSTKLEDSAMYFCASRQTGASNEQFFGPGTRLTVL.

CDR3 loop: CASSFARVLNTEAFF. For the CDR3, the DNA is TGTGCCAGCAGCTTCGCCCGGGTCCTGAACACTGAAGCTTTCTTT. The V and J genes are TRBV11-3 and TRBJ1-1; D gene unclear. This CDR3 contains 15 residues. Germline-derived CDR1 and CDR2 are SGHNT and YENEEA. V shed 3 bases and J shed 0 bases, with 11 bases lying between them.

This chain joins TRBV5-1 and TRBJ2-2, with 8 bases fitting TRBD1. The CDR3 runs 16 residues. The V gene end was trimmed by 0 bases and the J gene end by 2 bases; junction bases not matched to a gene: 3. The germline CDR1 and CDR2 sequences are SGHRS and YFSETQ. CDR3 DNA: TGCGCCAGCAGCTTGGCCGGGACAGGCAACACCGGGGAGCTGTTTTTT. It encodes CASSLAGTGNTGELFF.

The chain links TRBV6-5 to TRBJ1-2; D possibly corresponds to TRBD1 (6 bases). The CDR3 is 11 amino acids. Trimming shortened V by 6 bases and J by 5 bases, and 7 bases separated the two germline ends. Per the germline V gene, CDR1 is MNHEY and CDR2 is SVGAGI. The CDR3 nucleotides are TGTGCCAGCAGGACAGGTTATGGCTACACCTTC. Its protein product is CASRTGYGYTF.

This clone was observed a single time. The J gene is TRBJ1-3, the V gene TRBV28; D gene ambiguous. Germline loops: CDR1 MDHEN, CDR2 SYDVKM. V dropped 5 bases and J dropped 0 bases, with 11 bases sitting between them. CDR3 length: 15 residues. The CDR3 sequence is CASSPPVNSGNTIYF. The CDR3 DNA reads TGTGCCAGCAGTCCCCCGGTCAACTCTGGAAACACCATATATTTT.

This chain links TRBV6-1 with TRBJ1-1, with unresolved D. Germline V gene sequence: CDR1 MNHNS, CDR2 SASEGT. V was clipped by 3 bases and J by 7 bases, with 9 bases between them. The CDR3 is 12 amino acids. Written as DNA, the CDR3 is TGTGCCAGCAGTGATCTGGCCAGTGAAGCTTTCTTT. Its protein product is CASSDLASEAFF.